The T cell receptor (beta chain) under discussion was sequenced for a study of glioma-infiltrating T cells after dendritic cell vaccination. Turning to the study itself: Treatment, given 2003 to 2012, was autologous tumor lysate-pulsed dendritic cell vaccination. Patients received three intradermal dendritic cell vaccine injections at biweekly intervals.

Primers: 60 V beta forward and 13 J beta reverse. TCRdb keeps only in-frame clones here, not all; method: immunoSEQ multiplex PCR. The sample has tens of thousands of clones, around 85% seen once. V lost 1 base, J lost 7 bases, and 8 bases lay in between. CDR1 is SGHNT and CDR2 is YENEEA in the germline V gene. The CDR3 sequence is 13 residues long. Time point meaning: after dendritic cell vaccination, including at tumor progression/relapse. All glioblastoma patients lacked an isocitrate dehydrogenase mutation. The V call is TRBV11-3, the J call TRBJ2-1, with D tentatively TRBD2 (5 bases). This TCR was recovered from a human donor with glioblastoma. Sequenced material: blood, taken after dendritic cell vaccination. The CDR3 nucleotides read TGTGCCAGCAGCTTAGGGGAGCTTAATGAGCAGTTCTTC. This gives the protein CASSLGELNEQFF.